Here is one T cell receptor beta chain with its context. Its specificity is unknown. Universal primer sites and UMIs were introduced during 5'RACE template-switching synthesis of TCR cDNA. TCRdb recomputed calls from the 5' RACE reads with MiXCR, one row per CDR3 protein. The top ten hold more than 0.8% of the sample, which has around 250,000 distinct CDR3 sequences, less than 9% seen once. Trimming took off 6 bases at V and 0 bases at J, with 4 bases between the two ends. This CDR3 contains 12 residues. Germline-derived CDR1 and CDR2 are MDHEN and SYDVKM. These data belong to a study of T cells after yellow fever vaccination. Study-wide findings and caveats: Detected again after the booster were most primary-vaccination clones, at 95% to 98% CD4 and around 91% CD8. Shared CD4/CD8 clonotypes were a small share, likely from convergent recombination.

Sample: CD4+ T cells sorted from PBMCs, taken 15 days after the yellow fever booster vaccination. The receptor was derived from a man aged 25-40 years who received the YFV17D yellow fever vaccine. The chain combines TRBV28 with TRBJ2-3; D is unresolved. The CDR3 DNA sequence: TGTGCCAGCAGAATGAGCACAGATACGCAGTATTTT. Amino acids: CASRMSTDTQYF.